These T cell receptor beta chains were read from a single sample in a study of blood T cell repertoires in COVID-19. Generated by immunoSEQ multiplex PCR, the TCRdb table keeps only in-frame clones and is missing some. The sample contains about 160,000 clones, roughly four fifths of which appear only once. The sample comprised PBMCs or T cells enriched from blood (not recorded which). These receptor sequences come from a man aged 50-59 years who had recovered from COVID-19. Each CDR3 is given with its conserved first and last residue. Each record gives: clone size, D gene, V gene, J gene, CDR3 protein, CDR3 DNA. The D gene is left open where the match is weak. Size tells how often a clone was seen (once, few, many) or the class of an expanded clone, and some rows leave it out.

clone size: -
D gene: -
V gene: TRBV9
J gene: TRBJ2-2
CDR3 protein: CASSVEPTGELFF
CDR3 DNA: TGTGCCAGCAGCGTAGAGCCCACCGGGGAGCTGTTTTTT

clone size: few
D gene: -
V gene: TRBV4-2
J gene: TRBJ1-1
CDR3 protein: CASSQNLRQNTEAFF
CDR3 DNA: TGTGCCAGCAGCCAAAACCTAAGACAGAACACTGAAGCTTTCTTT

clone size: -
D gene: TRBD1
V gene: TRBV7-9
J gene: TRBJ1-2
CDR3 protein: CASSLGQGDGYTF
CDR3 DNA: TGTGCCAGCAGCCTCGGACAGGGTGATGGCTACACCTTC

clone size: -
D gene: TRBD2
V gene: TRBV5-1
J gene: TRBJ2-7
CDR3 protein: CASGDRRIFSTSGGVPAYEQYF
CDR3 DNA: TGCGCCAGCGGGGACAGGAGAATCTTTTCGACTAGCGGGGGGGTCCCCGCCTACGAGCAGTACTTC

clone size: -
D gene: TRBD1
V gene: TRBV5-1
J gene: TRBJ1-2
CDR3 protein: CASSPGTGIYGYTF
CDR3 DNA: TGCGCCAGCAGCCCCGGGACAGGCATTTATGGCTACACCTTC

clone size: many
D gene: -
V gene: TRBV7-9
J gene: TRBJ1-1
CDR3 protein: CASSFPDRTNTEAFF
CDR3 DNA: TGTGCCAGCAGCTTCCCGGACAGAACGAACACTGAAGCTTTCTTT

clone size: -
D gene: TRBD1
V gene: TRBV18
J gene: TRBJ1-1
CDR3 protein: CASLNQRTGTMNTEAFF
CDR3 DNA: TGTGCCAGCCTAAACCAACGGACAGGAACCATGAACACTGAAGCTTTCTTT

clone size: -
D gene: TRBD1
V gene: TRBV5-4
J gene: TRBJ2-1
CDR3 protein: CASSFEGGSSYNEQFF
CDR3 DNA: TGTGCCAGCAGCTTTGAAGGGGGCAGCTCCTACAATGAGCAGTTCTTC

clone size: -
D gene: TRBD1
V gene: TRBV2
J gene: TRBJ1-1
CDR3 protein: CASSGIPGTGRDTEAFF
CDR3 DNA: TGTGCCAGCAGCGGAATCCCCGGGACAGGGCGGGACACTGAAGCTTTCTTT

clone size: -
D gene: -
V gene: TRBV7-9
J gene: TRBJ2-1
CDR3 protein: CASSPAGGVGYNEQFF
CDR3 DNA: TGTGCCAGCAGCCCCGCGGGCGGGGTCGGGTACAATGAGCAGTTCTTC

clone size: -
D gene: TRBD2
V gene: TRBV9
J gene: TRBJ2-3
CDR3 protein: CASSVEGAGGGSTDTQYF
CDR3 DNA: TGTGCCAGCAGCGTAGAAGGCGCGGGCGGGGGAAGCACAGATACGCAGTATTTT

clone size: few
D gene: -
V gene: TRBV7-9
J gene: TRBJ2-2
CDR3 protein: CASSWGDSNTGELFF
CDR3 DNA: TGTGCCAGCAGCTGGGGAGACTCGAACACCGGGGAGCTGTTTTTT

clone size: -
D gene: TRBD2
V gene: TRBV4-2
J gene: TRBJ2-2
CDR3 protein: CASSQEGLTNTGELFF
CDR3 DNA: TGTGCCAGCAGCCAAGAGGGACTAACGAACACCGGGGAGCTGTTTTTT

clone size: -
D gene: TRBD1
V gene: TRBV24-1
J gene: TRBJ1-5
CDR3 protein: CATSVPFEGQGECNQPQHF
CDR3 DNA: TGTGCCACCAGTGTCCCCTTCGAGGGGCAGGGGGAATGCAATCAGCCCCAGCATTTT

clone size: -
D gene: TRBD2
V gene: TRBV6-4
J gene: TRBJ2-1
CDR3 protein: CASSPAGGPSYNEQFF
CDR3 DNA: TGTGCCAGCAGCCCAGCGGGGGGCCCTTCCTACAATGAGCAGTTCTTC

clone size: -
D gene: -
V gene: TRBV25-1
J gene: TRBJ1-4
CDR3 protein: CASSESWGGEKLFF
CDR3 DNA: TGTGCCAGCAGTGAATCATGGGGGGGCGAAAAACTGTTTTTT

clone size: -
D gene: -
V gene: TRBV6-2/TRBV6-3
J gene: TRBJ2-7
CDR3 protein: CASSSETGYEQYF
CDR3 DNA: TGTGCCAGCAGTTCCGAGACAGGCTACGAGCAGTACTTC

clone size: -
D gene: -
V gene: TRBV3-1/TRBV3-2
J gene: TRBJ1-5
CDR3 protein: CASSHLGEPQHF
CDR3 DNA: TGTGCCAGCAGCCATCTCGGGGAGCCCCAGCATTTT

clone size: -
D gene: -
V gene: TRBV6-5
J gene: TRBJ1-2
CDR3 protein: CASSYMYKRGYTF
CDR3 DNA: TGTGCCAGCAGTTACATGTACAAGAGGGGCTACACCTTC

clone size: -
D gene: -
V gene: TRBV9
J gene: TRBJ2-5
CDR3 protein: CASSVDRGKETQYF
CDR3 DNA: TGTGCCAGCAGCGTAGACCGGGGGAAAGAGACCCAGTACTTC

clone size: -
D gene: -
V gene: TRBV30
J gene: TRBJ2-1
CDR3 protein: CAWTRYRSDYNEQFF
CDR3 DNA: TGTGCCTGGACGAGGTACAGGTCGGACTACAATGAGCAGTTCTTC

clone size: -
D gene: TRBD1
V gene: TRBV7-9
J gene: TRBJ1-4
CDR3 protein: CASSSPGQLNEKLFF
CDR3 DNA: TGTGCCAGCAGCTCTCCGGGACAGCTGAATGAAAAACTGTTTTTT

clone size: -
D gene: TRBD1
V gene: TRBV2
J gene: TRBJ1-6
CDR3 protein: CASSRQGGGNSPLHF
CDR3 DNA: TGTGCCAGCAGCCGACAGGGTGGAGGTAATTCACCCCTCCACTTT

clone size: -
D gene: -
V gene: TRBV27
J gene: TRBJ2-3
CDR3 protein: CASSLGGAYDTQYF
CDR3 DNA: TGTGCCAGCAGTTTAGGTGGGGCTTACGATACGCAGTATTTT

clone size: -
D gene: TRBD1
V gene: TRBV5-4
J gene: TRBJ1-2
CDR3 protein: CASSLDNRGSGYTF
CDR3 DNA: TGTGCCAGCAGCTTGGATAACAGGGGATCCGGCTACACCTTC

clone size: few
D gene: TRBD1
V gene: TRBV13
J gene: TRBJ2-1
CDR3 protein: CASSSTTDRGKQFF
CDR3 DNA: TGTGCCAGCAGCTCCACCACCGACAGGGGAAAGCAGTTCTTC

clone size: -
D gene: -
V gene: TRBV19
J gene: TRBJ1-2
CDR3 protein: CASSIAQGAGDYGYTF
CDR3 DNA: TGTGCCAGTAGTATTGCCCAGGGTGCGGGAGACTATGGCTACACCTTC

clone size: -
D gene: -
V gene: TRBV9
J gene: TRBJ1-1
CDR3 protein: CASSPQPLRRAGTEAFF
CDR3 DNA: TGTGCCAGCAGCCCCCAACCCCTGAGGAGGGCGGGCACTGAAGCTTTCTTT

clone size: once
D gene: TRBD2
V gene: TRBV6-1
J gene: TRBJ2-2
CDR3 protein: CASSEVSWLNSPRGGAGELFF
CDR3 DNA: TGTGCCAGCAGTGAAGTTTCGTGGCTGAACTCCCCGCGCGGGGGGGCCGGGGAGCTGTTTTTT

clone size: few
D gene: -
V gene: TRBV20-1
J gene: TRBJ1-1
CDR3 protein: CSASPAGGARIRNTEAFF
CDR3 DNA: TGCAGTGCTAGTCCCGCAGGAGGGGCTCGAATCCGGAACACTGAAGCTTTCTTT

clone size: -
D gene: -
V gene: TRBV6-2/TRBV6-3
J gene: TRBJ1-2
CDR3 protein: CASSYSGTNNYGYTF
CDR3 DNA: TGTGCCAGCAGTTACTCCGGGACAAATAACTATGGCTACACCTTC

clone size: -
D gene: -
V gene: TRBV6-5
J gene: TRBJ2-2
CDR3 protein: CASSYGQTNTGELFF
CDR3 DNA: TGTGCCAGCAGTTACGGGCAGACGAACACCGGGGAGCTGTTTTTT

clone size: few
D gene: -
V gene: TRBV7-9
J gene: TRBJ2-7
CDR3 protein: CASSLDKDTNYEQYF
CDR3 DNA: TGTGCCAGCAGCTTAGACAAGGACACTAACTACGAGCAGTACTTC

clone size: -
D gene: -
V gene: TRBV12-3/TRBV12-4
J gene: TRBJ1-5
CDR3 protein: CASSLQANQPQHF
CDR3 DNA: TGTGCCAGCAGTTTACAGGCTAATCAGCCCCAGCATTTT

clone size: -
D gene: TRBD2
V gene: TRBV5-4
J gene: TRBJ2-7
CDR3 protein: CASSPRGGPTYEQYF
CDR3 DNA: TGTGCCAGCAGCCCACGGGGGGGTCCTACCTACGAGCAGTACTTC

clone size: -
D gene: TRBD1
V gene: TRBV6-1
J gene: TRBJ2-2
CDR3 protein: CASSENRGGTGELFF
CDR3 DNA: TGTGCCAGCAGTGAGAACAGGGGTGGGACCGGGGAGCTGTTTTTT

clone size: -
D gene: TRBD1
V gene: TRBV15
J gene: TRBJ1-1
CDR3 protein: CATSRDETGLAFF
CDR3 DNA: TGTGCCACCAGCAGAGACGAGACAGGGTTGGCTTTCTTT

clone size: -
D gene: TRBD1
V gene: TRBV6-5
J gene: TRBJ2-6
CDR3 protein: CASSSQGAVGNVLTF
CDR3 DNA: TGTGCCAGCAGTTCCCAGGGGGCGGTTGGCAACGTCCTGACTTTC

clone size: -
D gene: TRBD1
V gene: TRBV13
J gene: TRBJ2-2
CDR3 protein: CASSPRDRIAGELFF
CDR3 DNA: TGTGCCAGCAGCCCCCGGGACAGGATCGCCGGGGAGCTGTTTTTT

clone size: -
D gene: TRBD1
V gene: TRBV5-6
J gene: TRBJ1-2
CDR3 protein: CASSFDRGHSYGYTF
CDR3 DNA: TGTGCCAGCAGTTTTGACAGGGGGCATTCCTATGGCTACACCTTC

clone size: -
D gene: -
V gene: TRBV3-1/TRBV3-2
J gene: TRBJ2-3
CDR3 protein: CASSRTGTDTQYF
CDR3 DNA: TGTGCCAGCAGCCGAACAGGCACAGATACGCAGTATTTT

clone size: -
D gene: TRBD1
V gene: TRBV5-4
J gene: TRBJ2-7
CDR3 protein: CASSLGGQGGLEQYF
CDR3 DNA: TGTGCCAGCAGCTTGGGGGGACAGGGTGGACTCGAGCAGTACTTC

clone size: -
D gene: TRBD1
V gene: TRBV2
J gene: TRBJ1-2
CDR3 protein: CASGWDRGFSDYGYTF
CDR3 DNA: TGTGCCAGTGGTTGGGACAGGGGTTTTTCAGACTATGGCTACACCTTC